Here is one T cell receptor (beta chain) with its context. Its cognate antigen is unknown. V was clipped by 0 bases and J by 5 bases; unmatched bases: 5. Germline lookup yields CDR1 SGHTA and CDR2 FQGNSA. The CDR3 length is 17 residues. The data are from a study of CD8 T cells in ankylosing spondylitis. TCRdb re-called the 5' RACE reads with MiXCR, one entry per CDR3 protein. The data hold under 850,000 distinct CDR3 sequences, with under 20% observed a single time. Study-wide results and limits: In ankylosing spondylitis patients, matched synovial fluid reportedly showed significant enrichment of disease-linked clones. For ankylosing spondylitis blood, a TCR beta motif of 8 or 9 highly homologous variants appeared characteristic. In reactive arthritis synovial fluid and blood, some motif variants had been reported before.

The chain couples TRBV7-2 to TRBJ2-5; 14 bases fit TRBD2. The sample was blood, either unsorted or a sorted T cell fraction (not recorded which). The TCR sequence derives from a male donor with ankylosing spondylitis. The CDR3: CASSLAPWTSGGETQYF. CDR3 DNA: TGTGCCAGCAGCTTAGCTCCCTGGACTAGCGGGGGGGAGACCCAGTACTTC.